The entry that follows covers one TCR beta chain sequence. Its antigen is not known. This entry belongs to a study of cytomegalovirus exposure and HLA in healthy donors. Findings of the study overall: Cytomegalovirus-associated TCR beta chains were listed, numbering some 170. Reports indicated that the classifier achieved high specificity and sensitivity in diagnosing cytomegalovirus status.

V lost 4 bases to trimming and J lost 1 base, with 10 bases between them. The CDR3 has 14 residues. Looked up from germline, CDR1 is KGHSH and CDR2 is LQKENI. PCR primers comprised 60 Vbeta and 13 Jbeta primers. Per the authors' pipeline: Among the unique TCR beta chains that a later analysis counted, about 79 million in all, 9.5 million to 11 million were shared. The table came from immunoSEQ multiplex PCR; TCRdb's copy has only in-frame clones and leaves some out. V, J and clone size reflect that table, while D and trimming were determined from the DNA. Of over 200,000 clones listed, 85% to 90% are singletons.

The chain carries TRBV18 and TRBJ2-5, with unresolved D. The sequence derives from a young woman in good health and CMV-seronegative. Material for sequencing was PBMCs. CDR3 amino acids: CASSQNSLQETQYF. CDR3 sequence (DNA): TGTGCCAGCTCACAGAACAGCCTCCAAGAGACCCAGTACTTC.